This T cell receptor beta chain was identified during a study of cytomegalovirus exposure and HLA in healthy donors. Study-wide findings and caveats: Reported findings show TCR beta sequences accurately forecast HLA-A and HLA-B alleles in most subjects.

Amplification used 60 Vbeta primers and 13 Jbeta primers. TCRdb's copy holds only in-frame clones and misses some; the assay was immunoSEQ multiplex PCR. The repertoire includes roughly 110,000 clones, under 80% of them detected once, and around 4.2% sits in the top ten. Germline V gene lookup returns CDR1 LGHNA and CDR2 YSLEER. V lost 4 bases and J lost 8, with 20 bases in between. This CDR3 is 15 amino acids long. This clone has just one count. The antigen remains unidentified. Sequencing was carried out using PBMCs. This sequence joins TRBV4-3 and TRBJ1-2; D is unclear. The source of this sequence is a woman between 40 and 50 years old in good health and CMV-seropositive. The CDR3 region has the DNA TGCGCCAGCAGCCCTTGGAAGGGTGGCGGGAGAGGCTACACCTTC. Its protein product is CASSPWKGGGRGYTF.